The source of this T cell receptor (beta chain) is a study of OX40 agonist ivuxolimab in advanced cancers. Study results and limitations: More expanded clones were found, on average, in CD8+ than in CD4+ T cells.

This CDR3 has 15 amino acids. Trimming removed 3 bases at V and 5 bases at J, with 14 bases between. In germline, CDR1 is MRHNA, CDR2 SNTAGT. The data were produced by immunoSEQ multiplex PCR, yet TCRdb's version contains in-frame clones alone and is incomplete. The sample lists about 81,000 clones, about 92% seen once, with 14% in the top ten. Details on this clone: Its antigen remains unidentified.

This specimen was CD4+ or CD8+ T cells sorted from blood, taken in a trial of the OX40 agonist ivuxolimab. The TCR was taken from an adult with an advanced solid tumor such as melanoma, head and neck, liver or kidney cancer. V is TRBV6-4 and J is TRBJ2-1; D not resolved. Written as DNA, the CDR3 is TGTGCCAGCAGTGAAACACCGATTTCCCACAATGAGCAGTTCTTC. It specifies CASSETPISHNEQFF.